The clone carrying this TCR beta chain was recorded at least ten times. Its specificity is unknown. These data belong to a study of read filtering for tumor transcriptome and immune sequencing. Regarding the study as a whole: RNA-seq captured clonotypes less deeply and reliably than IR-seq.

This library used around 400 ng RNA and molecular barcoded adaptors spanning alpha/delta and beta/gamma chains. TCRdb re-called the reads through MiXCR, storing one row per CDR3 protein. The table records some 62,000 distinct CDR3 sequences, over 11% of them present only once. Input material: a population of CD138-negative cells sorted from bone marrow. This clonotype was obtained from a donor at least 40 years old with multiple myeloma.

CDR3 residues: CAIREDGGKETQYF. For the CDR3, the DNA is TGTGCCATCAGGGAAGATGGTGGGAAAGAGACCCAGTACTTC. The chain links TRBV10-3 to TRBJ2-5, with unresolved D. Germline values: CDR1 ENHRY, CDR2 SYGVKD. There are 14 residues in the CDR3. Trimming took off 6 bases at V and 3 bases at J, with 14 bases between the two ends.